The present entry profiles one TCR beta chain with its context. Trimming removed 3 bases from V and 3 bases from J, with 15 bases in between. This CDR3 contains 16 residues. The germline V gene has CDR1 LGHNA and CDR2 YSLEER. The entry originates in a study of blood T cell repertoires in COVID-19. Across the whole study: The United States, Italy and Spain supplied acute and convalescent COVID-19 samples. Sample material is recorded as cDNA or gDNA derived from T cells, B-cell-depleted T cells, or PBMCs.

In the original analysis: Scientists estimated how many nucleated cells there were by amplifying reference gene primers. The table came from immunoSEQ multiplex PCR; TCRdb's copy has only in-frame clones and leaves some out. For V, J and clone size, that table is used; D and trimming come from the DNA. The table lists some 170,000 clones, 65% to 85% of them singletons. The sample comprised peripheral blood. The chain uses TRBV4-3 and TRBJ2-1, with D possibly matching TRBD2 (6 bases). The clonotype comes from a woman of 80 years or more with active or convalescent COVID-19. This CDR3 is CASSQRLVGIYNEQFF. CDR3 bases: TGCGCCAGCAGCCAGCGACTAGTGGGGATCTACAATGAGCAGTTCTTC.